Described below is a single T cell receptor (beta chain) sequence and its context. Data came from immunoSEQ multiplex PCR; TCRdb stores just in-frame clones and leaves some out. Here the sample spans tens of thousands of clones, under 95% being singletons. V lost 0 bases, J lost 3 bases, and 6 bases lay in between. The germline V gene has CDR1 MNHEY and CDR2 SMNVEV (reference sequence). The CDR3 runs 15 residues. The data stem from a study of T cell changes during pregnancy in multiple sclerosis. This rearrangement joins TRBV27 to TRBJ2-6; D not resolved. The clonotype was recovered from a female donor with multiple sclerosis, enrolled in a pregnancy study. Specimen: peripheral blood, collected before pregnancy. CDR3 nucleotide sequence: TGTGCCAGCAGTTTATCCCCCGGTGGGGCCAACGTCCTGACTTTC. Protein product: CASSLSPGGANVLTF. Complete variable domain (other parts from reference TRBV27 and TRBJ2-6): EAQVTQNPRYLITVTGKKLTVTCSQNMNHEYMSWYRQDPGLGLRQIYYSMNVEVTDKGDVPEGYKVSRKEKRNFPLILESPSPNQTSLYFCASSLSPGGANVLTFGAGSRLTVL.